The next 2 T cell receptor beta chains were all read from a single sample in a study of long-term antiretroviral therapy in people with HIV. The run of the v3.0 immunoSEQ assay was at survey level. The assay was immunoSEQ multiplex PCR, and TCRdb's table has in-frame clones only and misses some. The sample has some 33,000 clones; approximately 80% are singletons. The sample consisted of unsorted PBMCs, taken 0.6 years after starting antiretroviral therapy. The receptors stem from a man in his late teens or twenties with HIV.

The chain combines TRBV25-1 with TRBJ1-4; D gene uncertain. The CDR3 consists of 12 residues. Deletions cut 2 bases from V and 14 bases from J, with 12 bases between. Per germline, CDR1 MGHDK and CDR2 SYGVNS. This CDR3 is CASSETGRRLFF. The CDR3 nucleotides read TGTGCCAGCAGTGAAACGGGCAGACGGCTGTTTTTT.

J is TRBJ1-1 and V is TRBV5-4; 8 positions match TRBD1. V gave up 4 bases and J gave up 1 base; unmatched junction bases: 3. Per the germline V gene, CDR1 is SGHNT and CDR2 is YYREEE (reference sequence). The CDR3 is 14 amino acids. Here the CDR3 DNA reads TGTGCCAGCAGCGGAACAGGGGGGAACACTGAAGCTTTCTTT. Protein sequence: CASSGTGGNTEAFF.